What follows are 24 T cell receptor beta chains derived from one specimen sequenced in a study of CD8 T cells in ankylosing spondylitis. In TCRdb, the 5' RACE reads were re-called with MiXCR into one record per CDR3 protein. Counted here are roughly 100,000 distinct CDR3 sequences, 7.5% to 9% occurring once; the ten biggest clones make up around a tenth. The sample consisted of blood, either unsorted or a sorted T cell fraction (not recorded which). The receptors shown here come from a male donor with ankylosing spondylitis or in good health (not recorded which).

This clonotype has a count of ten or more. V usage is TRBV7-6 and J usage is TRBJ2-7; TRBD1 matches at 8 bases. J was trimmed by 3 bases and V by 0 bases; bases with no gene match: 1. This CDR3 comprises 14 residues. Germline loops: CDR1 SGHVS, CDR2 FNYEAQ. The CDR3 here is CASSLAGQGYEQYF. The CDR3 nucleotides are TGTGCCAGCAGCTTAGCCGGACAGGGCTACGAGCAGTACTTC.

V and J are TRBV19 and TRBJ2-1, with a tentative D call TRBD1 (5 bases). This CDR3 is 14 amino acids long. In germline, CDR1 is LNHDA, CDR2 SQIVND (reference sequence). Deletions cut 7 bases from V and 3 bases from J, with 13 bases between. The CDR3 reads CASNGQGNYNEQFF. CDR3 bases: TGTGCCAGTAATGGGCAGGGAAACTACAATGAGCAGTTCTTC.

The chain joins TRBV5-1 to TRBJ2-1; D is undetermined. Per the germline V gene, CDR1 is SGHRS and CDR2 is YFSETQ. The CDR3 runs to 16 residues. The V gene lost 2 bases and the J gene lost 0 bases, with 12 bases spanning the gap. The CDR3 spells CASSLQPPSSYNEQFF. In DNA form, the CDR3 reads TGCGCCAGCAGCTTACAGCCTCCAAGCTCCTACAATGAGCAGTTCTTC.

At least ten counts were recorded for this clonotype. The chain links TRBV29-1 to TRBJ2-1; no definite D call. Trimming pared 4 bases from V and 2 bases from J, leaving 9 bases between. Per germline, CDR1 SQVTM and CDR2 ANQGSEA. The CDR3 contains 13 residues. This CDR3 is CSVGERPYNEQFF. The CDR3 DNA is TGCAGCGTTGGGGAAAGACCCTACAATGAGCAGTTCTTC.

The table lists this clonotype with many counts. The chain has TRBV4-2 and TRBJ1-1; TRBD1 matches 7 bases. Germline trimming cut 1 base from V and 1 base from J; bases unmatched to any gene: 0. The CDR3 spans 14 residues. Germline V lookup: CDR1 LGHNA, CDR2 YNFKEQ. The CDR3: CASSQGQGNTEAFF. CDR3 sequence (DNA): TGTGCCAGCAGCCAAGGACAGGGGAACACTGAAGCTTTCTTT.

This clonotype was recorded many times. The V call is TRBV28, the J call TRBJ2-1; a possible D gene is TRBD1 (7 bases). Trimming removed 6 bases from V and 4 bases from J, with 16 bases in between. Germline assignment: CDR1 MDHEN and CDR2 SYDVKM. CDR3 length: 15 residues. The CDR3 sequence: CASSPRGTEYNEQFF. The CDR3 DNA is TGTGCCAGCAGCCCACGCGGGACAGAGTACAATGAGCAGTTCTTC.

This clonotype was recorded at least ten times. The chain carries TRBV10-3 and TRBJ1-1; TRBD1 matches 9 bases. The CDR3 loop spans 14 amino acids. The V gene end was trimmed by 2 bases and the J gene end by 3 bases; junction bases not matched to a gene: 1. Germline V lookup: CDR1 ENHRY, CDR2 SYGVKD. The CDR3 DNA follows: TGTGCCATCAGTGAGCGACAGGGGGACACTGAAGCTTTCTTT. The encoded protein is CAISERQGDTEAFF.

This clonotype has a count of ten or more. The rearrangement joins TRBV2 to TRBJ2-1; D might be TRBD1 (6 bases). The CDR3 contains 16 residues. Trimming cost V 3 bases and J 5 bases, with 17 bases left between them. Germline assignment: CDR1 SNHLY and CDR2 FYNNEI. The CDR3 DNA is TGTGCCAGCAGTGAGAGTACAGGGAGCCCCCACAATGAGCAGTTCTTC. It codes for CASSESTGSPHNEQFF.

This clonotype came up many times. The rearrangement links TRBV12-3 or TRBV12-4 to TRBJ1-5; 7 nucleotides align to TRBD1. The CDR3 extends over 12 amino acids. V trimming: 6 bases; J trimming: 11 bases; junction bases outside the gene matches: 7. The CDR3 coding sequence is TGTGCCAGCAGACAGGGGTTTTGGGCCCAGCATTTT. Its translation is CASRQGFWAQHF.

This clonotype has at least ten counts. The rearrangement links TRBV6-2 or TRBV6-3 to TRBJ2-3; 8 nucleotides line up with TRBD2. Germline V lookup: CDR1 MNHEY, CDR2 SVGEGT. The V gene end was trimmed by 2 bases and the J gene end by 6 bases; junction bases not matched to a gene: 13. This CDR3 has 17 amino acids. The CDR3 reads CASSYDGTRSWLDTQYF. CDR3 in DNA: TGTGCCAGCAGTTACGATGGGACTAGGAGTTGGTTGGATACGCAGTATTTT.

This clonotype was seen a handful of times. The chain couples TRBV13 to TRBJ2-1; D possibly matches TRBD1 or TRBD2 (5 bases each). CDR3 size: 15 residues. From germline, CDR1 is PRHDT and CDR2 FYEKMQ (reference sequence). Trimming cost V 5 bases and J 5 bases, with 16 bases left between them. Here the CDR3 reads CASSPGPSGNNEQFF. Written as DNA, the CDR3 is TGTGCCAGCAGCCCGGGACCGTCTGGGAACAATGAGCAGTTCTTC.

This chain links TRBV28 with TRBJ1-6; a weak D match, TRBD1 (5 bases). The CDR3 has 17 amino acids. Trimming took off 8 bases at V and 8 bases at J, with 25 bases between the two ends. Germline CDR1 reads MDHEN; CDR2 reads SYDVKM. The CDR3 spells CASATFLRGALHSPLHF. The CDR3 DNA follows: TGTGCCAGCGCGACCTTCCTTAGGGGTGCCCTACATTCACCCCTCCACTTT.

This clonotype has a count of ten or more. In DNA form, the CDR3 reads TGTGCCAGCAGCCTGAGACTAGCGCCCACCGGGGAGCTGTTTTTT. Translation: CASSLRLAPTGELFF. The rearrangement joins TRBV14 to TRBJ2-2; 8 positions match TRBD2. The germline V gene has CDR1 SGHDN and CDR2 FVKESK. With 4 bases clipped from V and 4 bases from J, the junction kept 5 bases outside the gene matches. CDR3 length: 15 residues.

This clonotype has only a few counts. The chain couples TRBV11-3 to TRBJ2-3, with TRBD1 as a possible D gene (6 bases). Trimming removed 1 base from V and 1 base from J, with 9 bases in between. The CDR3 contains 15 residues. Germline V CDR1 and CDR2: SGHNT, YENEEA. This CDR3 is CASSLVWGRTDTQYF. CDR3 DNA sequence: TGTGCCAGCAGCTTAGTGTGGGGGCGCACAGATACGCAGTATTTT.

This clonotype occurred many times. This chain joins TRBV14 and TRBJ2-1, with unresolved D. Between the trimmed V and J ends, which lost 2 bases and 4 bases, there was a span of 9 bases. Germline values: CDR1 SGHDN, CDR2 FVKESK. The CDR3 is made up of 14 amino acids. The CDR3 region has the DNA TGTGCCAGCAGCCAACTTTTCAGTTACAATGAGCAGTTCTTC. Residues: CASSQLFSYNEQFF.

This clonotype occurred many times. The V gene is TRBV20-1, the J gene TRBJ2-3, with 10 bases aligning to TRBD2. The CDR3 covers 17 residues. Germline-derived CDR1 and CDR2 are DFQATT and SNEGSKA (reference sequence). Trimming removed 3 bases from V and 2 bases from J; junction bases left unmatched: 11. The CDR3: CSASGASGSVVTDTQYF. As DNA, the CDR3 is TGCAGTGCTAGTGGGGCTAGCGGGAGTGTTGTCACAGATACGCAGTATTTT.

This clonotype has a count of ten or more. The rearrangement joins TRBV14 to TRBJ2-2, with 10 bases lining up with TRBD1. The trim removed 4 bases at V and 5 bases at J, leaving 4 bases unmatched. This CDR3 has 15 residues. Per germline, CDR1 SGHDN and CDR2 FVKESK. In nucleotides, the CDR3 is TGTGCCAGCAGCCCCGGGACAGGGGAAACCGGGGAGCTGTTTTTT. Translated: CASSPGTGETGELFF.

This clonotype was observed at least ten times. The V call is TRBV6-2 or TRBV6-3, the J call TRBJ2-4, with 9 bases lining up with TRBD1. The CDR3 contains 15 residues. V lost 2 bases, J lost 13 bases, and 12 bases stayed unmatched. CDR1 and CDR2 (germline): MNHEY, SVGEGT. The CDR3 DNA reads as TGTGCCAGCAGTTACCGGGACAGGGACGTTCCTAAGCAGTACTTC. This translates into CASSYRDRDVPKQYF.

CDR3 sequence (DNA): TGCGCCAGCAGCTTGGAGGATATCTACGAGCAGTACTTC. Its translation is CASSLEDIYEQYF. V is TRBV5-1 and J is TRBJ2-7; D not resolved. Germline CDR1 is SGHRS and CDR2 is YFSETQ. Trimming removed 0 bases from V and 3 bases from J, with 7 bases in between. The CDR3 has 13 residues.

This clonotype was counted ten times or more. The CDR3 DNA reads as TGCAGTGCTAGAGCGGCCGGAGGCACAGATACGCAGTATTTT. It translates to CSARAAGGTDTQYF. The rearrangement joins TRBV20-1 to TRBJ2-3, with unresolved D. CDR3 length: 14 amino acids. The V gene lost 1 base and the J gene lost 1 base, with 9 bases spanning the gap. Germline values: CDR1 DFQATT, CDR2 SNEGSKA (reference sequence).

With respect to this clonotype: A read error may produce the germline difference seen at one junction end. The chain couples TRBV7-2 to TRBJ2-2; maybe TRBD2 (6 bases). CDR1 is SGHTA and CDR2 is FQGNSA in the germline V gene. The CDR3 is 14 residues long. In nucleotides, the CDR3 is TGTGCCAGTGGGGTTCTAGCGAACGCCGGGGAGCTGTTTTTT. As protein: CASGVLANAGELFF. Using reference TRBV7-2 and TRBJ2-2 for the parts outside the CDR3, the full variable domain is GAGVSQSPSNKVTEKGKDVELRCDPISGHTALYWYRQSLGQGLEFLIYFQGNSAPDKSGLPSDRFSAERTGGSVSTLTIQRTQQEDSAVYLCASGVLANAGELFFGEGSRLTVL.

This clonotype has a count of ten or more. The chain recombines TRBV7-6 with TRBJ1-4; 10 positions agree with TRBD1. The CDR3 runs 17 residues. V shed 3 bases, J shed 3 bases, and the junction held 7 bases outside the gene matches. CDR1 and CDR2 (germline): SGHVS, FNYEAQ. The CDR3: CASSFPTGGLANEKLFF. As DNA, the CDR3 is TGTGCCAGCAGCTTCCCGACAGGGGGCCTGGCTAATGAAAAACTGTTTTTT. Combining the CDR3 with reference TRBV7-6 and TRBJ1-4 gives the whole variable domain GAGVSQSPRYKVTKRGQDVALRCDPISGHVSLYWYRQALGQGPEFLTYFNYEAQQDKSGLPNDRFSAERPEGSISTLTIQRTEQRDSAMYRCASSFPTGGLANEKLFFGSGTQLSVL.

This clonotype was observed a few times. V is TRBV2 and J is TRBJ2-1; possible D gene TRBD2, 6 bases. Between the trimmed V and J ends, which lost 4 bases and 10 bases, there was a span of 11 bases. The V gene's germline CDR1 is SNHLY and CDR2 FYNNEI. The CDR3 spans 12 residues. CDR3 sequence (DNA): TGTGCCAGCAGTGGTCTGACTAGAGAGCAGTTCTTC. Translated, it gives CASSGLTREQFF. Full variable domain (missing parts from reference TRBV2 and TRBJ2-1): EPEVTQTPSHQVTQMGQEVILRCVPISNHLYFYWYRQILGQKVEFLVSFYNNEISEKSEIFDDQFSVERPDGSNFTLKIRSTKLEDSAMYFCASSGLTREQFFGPGTRLTVL.

In the case of this clonotype: A single base separates this from a much larger clone, so it may be a read error. This chain links TRBV5-6 with TRBJ1-5, with 7 bases lining up with TRBD1. This CDR3 has 15 amino acids. V lost 4 bases, J lost 3 bases, and 7 bases stayed unmatched. Germline V gene data show CDR1 as SGHDT and CDR2 as YYEEEE. The CDR3 loop reads CASSHGQAVNQPQHF. DNA for the CDR3: TGTGCCAGCAGCCACGGACAGGCAGTCAATCAGCCCCAGCATTTT.